The 16 T cell receptor beta chains given below trace back to one sample, sequenced in a study of spatial heterogeneity in lung cancer. TCRdb reanalysed the 5' RACE reads using MiXCR and keeps one entry per CDR3 protein. Found here are 4,500 to 6,000 distinct CDR3 sequences, 16% of them singletons; the top ten hold 6% to 8%. Regarding time point: sample taken at primary tumor resection. Unsorted samples of tumor, nontumor lung or frozen PBMC had their whole RNA sequenced. The input for sequencing was PBMCs, taken at surgery. These receptors all come from a male donor with early-stage non-small cell lung cancer.

Ten or more counts support this clonotype. The V and J genes are TRBV20-1 and TRBJ2-7, with 9 positions matching TRBD2. V shed 6 bases, J shed 5 bases, and the junction held 14 bases outside the gene matches. This CDR3 contains 15 residues. CDR1 is DFQATT, CDR2 SNEGSKA, per germline (reference sequence). CDR3 DNA sequence: TGCAGTGCCCGCGGGGGGGCGTCAGCAACCGACGAGCAGTACTTC. This codes for CSARGGASATDEQYF.

This clonotype rates as medium-sized. This chain links TRBV5-1 with TRBJ2-7, with D possibly matching TRBD2 (6 bases). V shed 5 bases and J shed 6 bases, with 9 bases lying between them. This CDR3 is 11 amino acids long. From germline, CDR1 is SGHRS and CDR2 YFSETQ. CDR3 region: CASRQEGEQYF. In DNA form, the CDR3 reads TGCGCCAGCAGGCAGGAGGGCGAGCAGTACTTC. The whole variable domain, remainder taken from reference TRBV5-1 and TRBJ2-7, is KAGVTQTPRYLIKTRGQQVTLSCSPISGHRSVSWYQQTPGQGLQFLFEYFSETQRNKGNFPGRFSGRQFSNSRSEMNVSTLELGDSALYLCASRQEGEQYFGPGTRLTVT.

This clonotype is categorized as medium-sized. DNA for the CDR3: TGCGCCAGCAGTGCCATACTAGCGGGGGGGCCACTGGATGAGCAGTTCTTC. Protein sequence: CASSAILAGGPLDEQFF. V usage is TRBV10-1 and J usage is TRBJ2-1; 13 positions match TRBD2. V shed 4 bases, J shed 8 bases, and the junction held 11 bases outside the gene matches. CDR3 length equals 17 residues. Germline V CDR1 and CDR2: WNHNN, SYGVQD (reference sequence).

This clonotype is categorized as medium-sized. The chain employs TRBV4-3 and TRBJ2-5, with D tentatively TRBD2 (6 bases). In germline, CDR1 is LGHNA, CDR2 YSLEER. This CDR3 spans 14 amino acids. V was trimmed by 3 bases and J by 5 bases, leaving 13 bases between them. For the CDR3, the DNA is TGCGCCAGCAGCCAGAGTTACAGCGGGGAGACCCAGTACTTC. Translation gives CASSQSYSGETQYF.

This clonotype is termed medium-sized. The chain links TRBV20-1 to TRBJ2-1; D not resolved. The CDR3 spans 13 residues. The V and J ends lost 4 bases and 3 bases respectively, with 10 bases between them. Germline V gene data show CDR1 as DFQATT and CDR2 as SNEGSKA (reference sequence). In DNA, the CDR3 is TGCAGTGCTAACGGTCCGGGCTACAATGAGCAGTTCTTC. This sequence encodes CSANGPGYNEQFF.

In this sample, this clonotype is medium-sized (0.01 to 0.1%). The V and J genes are TRBV5-4 and TRBJ1-1, with D perhaps matching TRBD1 (6 bases). Trimming took off 3 bases at V and 0 bases at J, with 9 bases between the two ends. CDR1 and CDR2 from the germline V gene are SGHNT and YYREEE (reference sequence). CDR3 length: 14 amino acids. The CDR3 bases are TGTGCCAGCAGCTCGGACAGCATGAACACTGAAGCTTTCTTT. Protein product: CASSSDSMNTEAFF.

The V call is TRBV27, the J call TRBJ2-1; the match to TRBD2 covers 8 bases. Per germline, CDR1 MNHEY and CDR2 SMNVEV (reference sequence). CDR3 length: 12 residues. The V gene end was trimmed by 8 bases and the J gene end by 8 bases; junction bases not matched to a gene: 5. CDR3 sequence: CASGLLADEQFF. The CDR3 nucleotides are TGTGCCAGCGGATTACTAGCGGATGAGCAGTTCTTC.

In this sample, this clonotype turned up a few times. The chain carries TRBV7-2 and TRBJ1-1, with D unclear. CDR1 and CDR2 (germline): SGHTA, FQGNSA. V was clipped by 4 bases and J by 5 bases, with 11 bases between them. This CDR3 has 13 amino acids. This chain's CDR3 is CASSSSAGTEAFF. CDR3 coding DNA: TGTGCCAGCAGCTCTAGCGCGGGTACTGAAGCTTTCTTT.

The chain combines TRBV20-1 with TRBJ1-1; D gene ambiguous. V lost 4 bases to trimming and J lost 0 bases, with 12 bases between them. Germline lookup yields CDR1 DFQATT and CDR2 SNEGSKA (reference sequence). The CDR3 runs 14 residues. CDR3 loop: CSATKAGLNTEAFF. The CDR3 bases are TGCAGTGCTACCAAGGCGGGATTGAACACTGAAGCTTTCTTT.

This clonotype is classed as medium-sized (0.01 to 0.1%). The chain uses TRBV6-2 or TRBV6-3 and TRBJ2-7, with 10 nucleotides matching TRBD2. The CDR3 length is 15 residues. In germline, CDR1 is MNHEY, CDR2 SVGEGT. The V gene end was trimmed by 2 bases and the J gene end by 5 bases; junction bases not matched to a gene: 6. The chain's CDR3 is CASSYALAGANEQYF. CDR3 bases: TGTGCCAGCAGTTACGCTCTAGCGGGGGCTAACGAGCAGTACTTC.

This clonotype is labeled medium-sized. The V gene is TRBV20-1, the J gene TRBJ2-7; D call uncertain. The germline V gene encodes CDR1 DFQATT and CDR2 SNEGSKA (reference sequence). The V and J ends lost 5 bases and 3 bases respectively, with 14 bases between them. There are 13 residues in the CDR3. In DNA form, the CDR3 reads TGCAGTGCTCGTGAGGACGGAAACTACGAGCAGTACTTC. Translating gives CSAREDGNYEQYF.

The V gene is TRBV2, the J gene TRBJ2-7; TRBD1 or TRBD2 may be the D gene (6 bases each). The CDR3 covers 13 residues. CDR1 is SNHLY, CDR2 FYNNEI, per germline. V lost 4 bases to trimming and J lost 13 bases, with 20 bases between them. CDR3 amino acids: CASSASLGGREYF. CDR3 DNA sequence: TGTGCCAGCAGTGCGAGCCTAGGGGGGCGCGAATACTTC.

This clonotype is deemed medium-sized. CDR3 bases: TGTGCTAGTGGTTTGTCAGGGGACGAGCAGTACTTC. This gives the protein CASGLSGDEQYF. V and J are TRBV12-5 and TRBJ2-7, with D perhaps matching TRBD1 (6 bases). V was shortened by 2 bases and J by 5 bases, with 7 bases between the two germline ends. CDR3 length equals 12 residues. Germline CDR1 LGHNT, CDR2 FRNRAP.

This clonotype was counted only a few times. The V gene is TRBV18, the J gene TRBJ2-7, with D perhaps matching TRBD1 (6 bases). Trimming cost V 2 bases and J 2 bases, with 16 bases left between them. Germline-derived CDR1 and CDR2 are KGHSH and LQKENI. This CDR3 spans 16 amino acids. The CDR3 nucleotides are TGTGCCAGCTCACCAGCGACCGGGACATCTCCCTACGAGCAGTACTTC. As protein: CASSPATGTSPYEQYF.

The chain is built from TRBV9 and TRBJ2-7; TRBD1 might be the D (6 bases). In germline, CDR1 is SGDLS, CDR2 YYNGEE. This CDR3 has 13 amino acids. Between the trimmed V and J ends, which lost 0 bases and 5 bases, there was a span of 9 bases. The CDR3 nucleotides read TGTGCCAGCAGCGTAGGGGACAAGAACGAGCAGTACTTC. Amino acid sequence: CASSVGDKNEQYF.

This clonotype rates as medium-sized. This chain uses TRBV7-9 with TRBJ2-3; D uncertain. The germline V and J ends were trimmed by 6 bases and 1 base, with 5 bases remaining between them. Germline V gene sequence: CDR1 SEHNR, CDR2 FQNEAQ (reference sequence). This CDR3 is built from 12 residues. The CDR3 here is CASSPRTDTQYF. CDR3 bases: TGTGCCAGCAGTCCCCGCACAGATACGCAGTATTTT.